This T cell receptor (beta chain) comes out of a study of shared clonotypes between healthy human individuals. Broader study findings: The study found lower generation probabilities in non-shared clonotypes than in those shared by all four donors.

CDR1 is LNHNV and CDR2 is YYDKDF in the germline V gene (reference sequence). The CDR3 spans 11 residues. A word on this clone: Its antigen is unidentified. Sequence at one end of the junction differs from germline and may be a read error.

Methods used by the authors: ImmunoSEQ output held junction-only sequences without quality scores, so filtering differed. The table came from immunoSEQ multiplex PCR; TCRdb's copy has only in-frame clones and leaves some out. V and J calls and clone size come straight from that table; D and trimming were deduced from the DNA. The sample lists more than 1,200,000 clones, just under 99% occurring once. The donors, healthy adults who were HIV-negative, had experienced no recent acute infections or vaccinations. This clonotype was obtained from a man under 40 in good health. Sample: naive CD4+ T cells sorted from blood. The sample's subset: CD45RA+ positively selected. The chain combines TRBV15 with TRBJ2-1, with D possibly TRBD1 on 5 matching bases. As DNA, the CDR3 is TGTGCCACCAGCAGAGAGGGCAGCAGGGTCTTC. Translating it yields CATSREGSRVF.